The entry that follows covers one TCR beta chain sequence. The sample originates from a study of blood T cell repertoires in COVID-19. Study information: Sites across the United States, Italy and Spain contributed samples from acute and convalescent COVID-19. The analysed material was cDNA or gDNA that came from T cells, B-cell-depleted T cells, or PBMCs.

V lost 4 bases, J lost 4 bases, and 9 bases stayed unmatched. Germline CDR1 LNHDA, CDR2 SQIVND (reference sequence). The CDR3 length is 17 residues. Original analysis: Scientists estimated how many nucleated cells there were by amplifying reference gene primers. Sequencing used immunoSEQ multiplex PCR; TCRdb keeps in-frame clones, though not all of them. Clonal size and the V and J genes are those of that table, whereas D and trimming came from the DNA. The sample gives roughly 700,000 clones, 70% to 90% of which show up once; roughly 0.25% is in the top ten. The chain is built from TRBV19 and TRBJ2-6, with 8 positions matching TRBD1. The sequenced sample consisted of peripheral blood. This sequence was found in a woman aged 18 to 35 with acute or convalescent COVID-19. The CDR3 protein is CASSNSGGARGANVLTF. In nucleotides, the CDR3 is TGTGCCAGTAGTAACTCAGGGGGCGCGAGAGGGGCCAACGTCCTGACTTTC.